This T cell receptor (beta chain) was captured by sequencing in a study of shared clonotypes between healthy human individuals. In the study overall: Aged between 18 and 49, the donors were two women and three men.

Note on this clone: The target antigen is unknown.

Assay: immunoSEQ multiplex PCR; the TCRdb copy retains only in-frame clones and omits some. The sample shows 550,000 to 600,000 clones, around 80% of them seen only once. This CDR3 has 19 residues. V lost 4 bases to trimming and J lost 1 base; unmatched junction nucleotides: 14. Germline lookup yields CDR1 MNHNS and CDR2 SASEGT. Study observations and caveats: A limitation of the genetic and exposure-history diversity represented arose from few donors.

The specimen was PBMCs. The V gene is TRBV6-1, the J gene TRBJ1-3, with 9 bases lining up with TRBD1. The source of this sequence is a woman between 35 and 50 years old in good health. Some clones in this sample may be carry-over from other donors' samples. The CDR3 DNA sequence: TGTGCCAGCAGTGGAGGGGGTACAGGGGGCCTTAGATCTGGAAACACCATATATTTT. Translation: CASSGGGTGGLRSGNTIYF.